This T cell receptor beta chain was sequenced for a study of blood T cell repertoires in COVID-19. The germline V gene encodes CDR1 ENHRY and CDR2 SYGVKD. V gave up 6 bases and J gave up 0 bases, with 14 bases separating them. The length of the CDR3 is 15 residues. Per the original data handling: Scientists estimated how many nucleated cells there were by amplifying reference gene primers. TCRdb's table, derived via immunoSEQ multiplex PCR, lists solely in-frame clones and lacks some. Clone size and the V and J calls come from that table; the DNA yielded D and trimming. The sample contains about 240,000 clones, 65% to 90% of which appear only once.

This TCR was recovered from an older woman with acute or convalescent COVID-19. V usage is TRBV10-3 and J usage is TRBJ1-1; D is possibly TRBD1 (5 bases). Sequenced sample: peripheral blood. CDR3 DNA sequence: TGTGCCATCAGCCCTACTGACAGAGTGAACACTGAAGCTTTCTTT. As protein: CAISPTDRVNTEAFF.